This T cell receptor (beta chain) was retrieved from a study of cytomegalovirus exposure and HLA in healthy donors. As for this clone: Its antigen remains unidentified.

Researchers ran the PCR with 60 Vbeta and 13 Jbeta primers. Authors' data handling: In a later analysis, of around 80 million unique beta chains, roughly 10 million appeared in at least two donors. Repertoires were generated with immunoSEQ multiplex PCR, while TCRdb's copy carries only in-frame clones and drops some. V and J calls and clone size are those listed in that table; D and trimming were worked out from the DNA. The table lists about 130,000 clones, roughly 70% of them singletons. The germline gives CDR1 SGHTA, CDR2 FQGNSA. The CDR3 consists of 16 residues. The ends lost 5 bases at V and 0 bases at J; junction bases unmatched: 7. Donors showed nominal health when sampled, although they likely had unrecorded immune exposures. Points from the study as a whole: Researchers reportedly found TCR beta sequences accurately predicted most subjects' HLA-A and HLA-B alleles. Researchers reported in a later analysis that common viral pathogens appeared linked to several top clusters.

The source material was PBMCs. The TCR comes from a woman aged 40 to 50 in good health and CMV-seropositive. The J gene is TRBJ2-1, the V gene TRBV7-2; 7 bases match TRBD2. CDR3 DNA: TGTGCCAGCAGCGCCGCTAGCGGAACCTCCTACAATGAGCAGTTCTTC. Translated, it gives CASSAASGTSYNEQFF.